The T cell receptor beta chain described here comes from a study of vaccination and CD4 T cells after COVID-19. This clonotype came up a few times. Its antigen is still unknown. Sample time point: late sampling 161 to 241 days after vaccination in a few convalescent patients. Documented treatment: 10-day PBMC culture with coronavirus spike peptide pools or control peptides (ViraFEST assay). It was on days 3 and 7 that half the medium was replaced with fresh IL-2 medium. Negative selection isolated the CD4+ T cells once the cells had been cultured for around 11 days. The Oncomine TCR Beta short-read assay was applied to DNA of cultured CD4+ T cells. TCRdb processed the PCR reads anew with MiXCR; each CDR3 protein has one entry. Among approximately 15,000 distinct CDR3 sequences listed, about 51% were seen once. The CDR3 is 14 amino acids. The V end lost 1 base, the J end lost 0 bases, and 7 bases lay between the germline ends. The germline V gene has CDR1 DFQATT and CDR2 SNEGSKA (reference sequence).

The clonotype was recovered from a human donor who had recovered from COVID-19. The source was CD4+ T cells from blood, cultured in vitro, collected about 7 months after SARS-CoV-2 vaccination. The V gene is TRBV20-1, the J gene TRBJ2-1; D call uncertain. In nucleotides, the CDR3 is TGCAGTGCTAGAGCACCGAGCTCCTACAATGAGCAGTTCTTC. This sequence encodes CSARAPSSYNEQFF.